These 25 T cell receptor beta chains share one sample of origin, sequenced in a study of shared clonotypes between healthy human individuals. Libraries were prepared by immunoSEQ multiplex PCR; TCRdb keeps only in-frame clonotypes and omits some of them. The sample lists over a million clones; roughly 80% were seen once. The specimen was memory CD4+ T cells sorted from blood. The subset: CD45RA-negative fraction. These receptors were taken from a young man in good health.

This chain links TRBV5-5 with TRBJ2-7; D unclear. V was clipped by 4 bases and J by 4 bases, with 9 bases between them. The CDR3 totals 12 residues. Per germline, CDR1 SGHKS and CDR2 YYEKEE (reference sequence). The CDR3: CASSLTQYEQYF. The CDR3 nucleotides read TGTGCCAGCAGCCTAACACAGTACGAGCAGTACTTC.

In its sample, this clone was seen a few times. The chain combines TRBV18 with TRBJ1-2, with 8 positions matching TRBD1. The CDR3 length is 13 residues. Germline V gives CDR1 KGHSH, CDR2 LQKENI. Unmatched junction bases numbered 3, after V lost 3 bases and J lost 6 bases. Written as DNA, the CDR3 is TGTGCCAGCTCACCCGACAGGGGCCATGGCTACACCTTC. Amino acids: CASSPDRGHGYTF. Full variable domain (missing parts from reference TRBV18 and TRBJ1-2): NAGVMQNPRHLVRRRGQEARLRCSPMKGHSHVYWYRQLPEEGLKFMVYLQKENIIDESGMPKERFSAEFPKEGPSILRIQQVVRGDSAAYFCASSPDRGHGYTFGSGTRLTVV.

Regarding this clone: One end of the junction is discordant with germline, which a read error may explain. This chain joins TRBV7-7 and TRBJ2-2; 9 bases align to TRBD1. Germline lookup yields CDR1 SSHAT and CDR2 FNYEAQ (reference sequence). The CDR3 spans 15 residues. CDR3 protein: CASSPGTGRSGELFF. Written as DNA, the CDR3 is TGTGCTAGCAGCCCCGGGACAGGGAGGTCCGGGGAGCTGTTTTTT. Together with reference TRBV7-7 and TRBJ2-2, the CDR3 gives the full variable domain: GAGVSQSPRYKVTKRGQDVTLRCDPISSHATLYWYQQALGQGPEFLTYFNYEAQPDKSGLPSDRFSAERPEGSISTLTIQRTEQRDSAMYRCASSPGTGRSGELFFGEGSRLTVL.

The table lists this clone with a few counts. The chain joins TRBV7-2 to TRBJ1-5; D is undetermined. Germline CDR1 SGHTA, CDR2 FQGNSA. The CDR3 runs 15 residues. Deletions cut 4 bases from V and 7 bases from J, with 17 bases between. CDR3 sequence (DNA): TGTGCCAGCAGCTCCCGGGTAGGTGGGATCCAGCCCCAGCATTTT. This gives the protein CASSSRVGGIQPQHF.

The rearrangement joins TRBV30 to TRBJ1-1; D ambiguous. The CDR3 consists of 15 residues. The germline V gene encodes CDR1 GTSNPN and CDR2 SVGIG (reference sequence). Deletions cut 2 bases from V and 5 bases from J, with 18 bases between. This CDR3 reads CAWSRPGSDGTEAFF. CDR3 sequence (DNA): TGTGCCTGGAGTCGTCCGGGATCCGATGGGACTGAAGCTTTCTTT. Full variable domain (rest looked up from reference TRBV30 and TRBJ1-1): SQTIHQWPATLVQPVGSPLSLECTVEGTSNPNLYWYRQAAGRGLQLLFYSVGIGQISSEVPQNLSASRPQDRQFILSSKKLLLSDSGFYLCAWSRPGSDGTEAFFGQGTRLTVV.

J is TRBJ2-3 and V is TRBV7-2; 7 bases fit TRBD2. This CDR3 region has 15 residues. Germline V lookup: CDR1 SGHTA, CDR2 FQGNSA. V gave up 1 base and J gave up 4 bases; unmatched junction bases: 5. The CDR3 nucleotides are TGTGCCAGCAGCTTAGATGGACTAGAAGCAGATACGCAGTATTTT. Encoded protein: CASSLDGLEADTQYF.

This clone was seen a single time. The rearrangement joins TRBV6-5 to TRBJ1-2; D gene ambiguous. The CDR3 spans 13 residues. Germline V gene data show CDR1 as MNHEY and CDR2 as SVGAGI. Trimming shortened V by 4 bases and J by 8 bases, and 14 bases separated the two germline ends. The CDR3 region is CASSSSGTHGYTF. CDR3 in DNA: TGTGCCAGCAGTTCCTCGGGAACGCACGGCTACACCTTC.

The CDR3 sequence: CASSLVVGEVTQYF. CDR3 DNA sequence: TGTGCCAGCAGCTTAGTGGTGGGAGAGGTGACCCAGTACTTC. This chain connects TRBV7-2 to TRBJ2-5; D possibly corresponds to TRBD2 (5 bases). The CDR3 is 14 amino acids. Germline V gene lookup returns CDR1 SGHTA and CDR2 FQGNSA. V lost 1 base and J 7 bases, leaving 13 bases between the germline ends.

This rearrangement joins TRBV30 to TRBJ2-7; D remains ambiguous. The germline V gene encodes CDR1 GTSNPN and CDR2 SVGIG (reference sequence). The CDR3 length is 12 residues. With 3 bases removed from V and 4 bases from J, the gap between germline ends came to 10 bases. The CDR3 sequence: CAWSLGQYEQYF. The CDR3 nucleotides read TGTGCCTGGAGCCTCGGGCAGTACGAGCAGTACTTC. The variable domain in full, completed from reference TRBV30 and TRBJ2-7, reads SQTIHQWPATLVQPVGSPLSLECTVEGTSNPNLYWYRQAAGRGLQLLFYSVGIGQISSEVPQNLSASRPQDRQFILSSKKLLLSDSGFYLCAWSLGQYEQYFGPGTRLTVT.

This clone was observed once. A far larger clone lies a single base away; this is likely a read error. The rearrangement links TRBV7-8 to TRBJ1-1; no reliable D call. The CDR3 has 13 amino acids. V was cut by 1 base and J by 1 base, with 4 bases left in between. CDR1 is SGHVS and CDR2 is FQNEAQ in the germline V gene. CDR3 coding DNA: TGTGCCAGCAGCTTAGGAGCGAACACTGAAGCTTTCTTT. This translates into CASSLGANTEAFF.

CDR3 nucleotides: TGTGCCTGGAGTACAGGGAGAATCAACAATGAGCAGTTCTTC. Translation gives CAWSTGRINNEQFF. V gene TRBV30 combines with J gene TRBJ2-1, with D tentatively TRBD1 (6 bases). The CDR3 runs to 14 residues. Germline values: CDR1 GTSNPN, CDR2 SVGIG (reference sequence). The V end lost 2 bases, the J end lost 5 bases, and 13 bases lay between the germline ends.

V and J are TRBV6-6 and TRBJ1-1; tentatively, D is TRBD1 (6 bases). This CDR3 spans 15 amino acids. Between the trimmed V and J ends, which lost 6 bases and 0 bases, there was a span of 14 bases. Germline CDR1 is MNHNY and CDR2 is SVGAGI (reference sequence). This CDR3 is CASSYIQGMNTEAFF. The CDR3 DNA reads TGTGCCAGCAGCTACATACAGGGAATGAACACTGAAGCTTTCTTT.

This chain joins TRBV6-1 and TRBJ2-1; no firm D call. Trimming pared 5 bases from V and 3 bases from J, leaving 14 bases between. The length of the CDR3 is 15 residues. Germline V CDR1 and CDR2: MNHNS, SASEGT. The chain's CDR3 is CASSPRPDGYNEQFF. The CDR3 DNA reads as TGTGCCAGCAGTCCCCGTCCGGACGGCTACAATGAGCAGTTCTTC.

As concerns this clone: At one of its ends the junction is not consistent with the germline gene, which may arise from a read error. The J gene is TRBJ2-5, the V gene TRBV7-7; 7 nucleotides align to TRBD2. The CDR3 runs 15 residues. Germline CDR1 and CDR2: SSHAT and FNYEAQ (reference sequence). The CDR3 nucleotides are TGTGCTAGCAGCCCCGCTGGCGGGAGTCAAGAGACCCAGTACTTC. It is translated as CASSPAGGSQETQYF.

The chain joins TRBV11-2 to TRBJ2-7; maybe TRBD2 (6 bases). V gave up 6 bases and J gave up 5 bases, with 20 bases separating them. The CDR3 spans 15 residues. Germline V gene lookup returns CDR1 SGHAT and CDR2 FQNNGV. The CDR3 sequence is CASRKLLGRSDEQYF. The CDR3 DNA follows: TGTGCCAGCAGAAAACTTCTAGGGAGGTCGGACGAGCAGTACTTC.

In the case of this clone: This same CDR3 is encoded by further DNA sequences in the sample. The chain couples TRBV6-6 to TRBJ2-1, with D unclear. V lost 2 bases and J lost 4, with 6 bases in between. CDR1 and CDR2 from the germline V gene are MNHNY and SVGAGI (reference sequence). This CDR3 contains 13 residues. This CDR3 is CASSYTSYNEQFF. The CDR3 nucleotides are TGTGCCAGCAGTTACACAAGTTACAATGAGCAGTTCTTC.

The CDR3 region has the DNA TGTGCCAGTAGTAAGGACAGGAGCACTGAAGCTTTCTTT. Protein product: CASSKDRSTEAFF. The V call is TRBV19, the J call TRBJ1-1, with 7 bases identical to TRBD1. Trimming at V came to 4 bases and at J to 4 bases, leaving 3 bases not matched to a gene. Per the germline V gene, CDR1 is LNHDA and CDR2 is SQIVND (reference sequence). There are 13 residues in the CDR3.

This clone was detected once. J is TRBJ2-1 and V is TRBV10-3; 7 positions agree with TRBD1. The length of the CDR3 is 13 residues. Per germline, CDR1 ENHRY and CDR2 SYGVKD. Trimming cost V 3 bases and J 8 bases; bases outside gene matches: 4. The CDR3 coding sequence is TGTGCCATCAGTGATAAAGGGGGCGATGAGCAGTTCTTC. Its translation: CAISDKGGDEQFF.

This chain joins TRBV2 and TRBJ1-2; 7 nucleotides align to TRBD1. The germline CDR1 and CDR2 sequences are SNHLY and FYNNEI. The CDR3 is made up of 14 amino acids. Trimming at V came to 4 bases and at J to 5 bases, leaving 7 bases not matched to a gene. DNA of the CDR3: TGTGCCAGCAGTGGGCTTACAGGGGCGTATGGCTACACCTTC. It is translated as CASSGLTGAYGYTF.

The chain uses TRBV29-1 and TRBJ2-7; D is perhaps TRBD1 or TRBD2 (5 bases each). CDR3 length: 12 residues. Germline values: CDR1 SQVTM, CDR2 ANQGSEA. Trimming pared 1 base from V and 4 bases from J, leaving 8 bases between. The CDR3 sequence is CSVEGGMYEQYF. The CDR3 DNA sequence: TGCAGCGTTGAAGGGGGGATGTACGAGCAGTACTTC.

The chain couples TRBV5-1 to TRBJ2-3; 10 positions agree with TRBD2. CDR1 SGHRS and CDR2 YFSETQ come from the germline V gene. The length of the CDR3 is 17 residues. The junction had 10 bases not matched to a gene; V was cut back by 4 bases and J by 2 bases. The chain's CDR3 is CASSLEGLAEPTDTQYF. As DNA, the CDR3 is TGCGCCAGCAGCCTGGAAGGACTAGCGGAACCCACAGATACGCAGTATTTT.

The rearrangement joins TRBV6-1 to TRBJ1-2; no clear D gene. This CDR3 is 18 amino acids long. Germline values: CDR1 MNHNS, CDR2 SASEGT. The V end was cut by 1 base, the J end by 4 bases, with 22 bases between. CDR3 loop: CASSEGIGGYYGGYGYTF. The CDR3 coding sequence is TGTGCCAGCAGTGAAGGGATTGGTGGGTACTACGGTGGCTATGGCTACACCTTC.

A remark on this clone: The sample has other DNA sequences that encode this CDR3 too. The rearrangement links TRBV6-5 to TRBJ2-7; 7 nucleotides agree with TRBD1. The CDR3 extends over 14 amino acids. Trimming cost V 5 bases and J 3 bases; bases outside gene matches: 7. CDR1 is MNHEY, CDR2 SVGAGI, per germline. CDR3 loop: CASSRRQGSYEQYF. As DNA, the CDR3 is TGTGCCAGCAGTCGCCGACAGGGTAGCTACGAGCAGTACTTC.

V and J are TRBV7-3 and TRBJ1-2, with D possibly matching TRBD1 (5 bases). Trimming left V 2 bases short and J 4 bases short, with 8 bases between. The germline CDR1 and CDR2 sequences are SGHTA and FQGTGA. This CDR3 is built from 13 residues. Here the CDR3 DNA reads TGTGCCAGCAGCTTAGCAGGGACCTATGGCTACACCTTC. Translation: CASSLAGTYGYTF. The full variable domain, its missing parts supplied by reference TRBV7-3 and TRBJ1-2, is GAGVSQTPSNKVTEKGKYVELRCDPISGHTALYWYRQSLGQGPEFLIYFQGTGAADDSGLPNDRFFAVRPEGSVSTLKIQRTERGDSAVYLCASSLAGTYGYTFGSGTRLTVV.

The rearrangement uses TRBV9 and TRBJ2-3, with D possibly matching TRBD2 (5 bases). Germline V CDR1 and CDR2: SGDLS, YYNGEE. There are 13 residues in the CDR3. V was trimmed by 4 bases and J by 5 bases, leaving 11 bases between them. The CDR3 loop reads CASSPARGDTQYF. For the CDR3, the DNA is TGTGCCAGCAGCCCCGCCCGGGGAGATACGCAGTATTTT.